This passage covers 14 T cell receptor beta chains from one sample sequenced in a study of cytomegalovirus exposure and HLA in healthy donors. PCR was performed using 60 Vbeta and 13 Jbeta primers. Only in-frame clones appear in the TCRdb table, and some are missing; sequencing was by immunoSEQ multiplex PCR. The table has about 120,000 clones, around 80% seen once. Material for sequencing was PBMCs. The receptors shown here come from a female donor in good health and CMV-seronegative.

This clone appeared a few times. CDR3 residues: CATSRESRREGLSQYF. DNA of the CDR3: TGTGCCACCAGCAGAGAAAGCAGGCGGGAGGGCCTCTCCCAGTACTTC. The V call is TRBV15, the J call TRBJ2-5; 9 nucleotides agree with TRBD2. The germline CDR1 and CDR2 sequences are LNHNV and YYDKDF (reference sequence). This CDR3 region has 16 residues. The V segment lost 0 bases and the J segment 9 bases; nucleotides outside the gene matches: 11.

This clone appeared once. The J gene is TRBJ2-7, the V gene TRBV28; D gene unclear. Trimming left V 6 bases short and J 5 bases short, with 8 bases between. This CDR3 has 11 amino acids. CDR1 and CDR2 (germline): MDHEN, SYDVKM. For the CDR3, the DNA is TGTGCCAGCAGCAGTCCCGACGAGCAGTACTTC. Protein: CASSSPDEQYF.

V and J are TRBV18 and TRBJ2-1, with 11 bases aligning to TRBD2. The germline V gene encodes CDR1 KGHSH and CDR2 LQKENI. This CDR3 contains 15 residues. The V gene end was trimmed by 3 bases and the J gene end by 3 bases; junction bases not matched to a gene: 1. Here the CDR3 DNA reads TGTGCCAGCTCACCTACTAGCGGGAGCTACAATGAGCAGTTCTTC. Amino acid sequence: CASSPTSGSYNEQFF.

V usage is TRBV28 and J usage is TRBJ1-6; D possibly corresponds to TRBD1 (5 bases). V was trimmed by 2 bases and J by 11 bases, leaving 7 bases between them. Germline CDR1 and CDR2: MDHEN and SYDVKM. The CDR3 sequence is 12 residues long. The CDR3 spells CASSLGGAPLHF. DNA for the CDR3: TGTGCCAGCAGTTTAGGGGGGGCACCCCTCCACTTT.

The gene calls are TRBV2 and TRBJ2-3, with D possibly TRBD2 on 5 matching bases. The CDR3 has 14 amino acids. Germline V CDR1 and CDR2: SNHLY, FYNNEI. The V end lost 5 bases, the J end lost 2 bases, and 11 bases lay between the germline ends. CDR3: CASSLRTLTDTQYF. CDR3 nucleotides: TGTGCCAGCAGTCTGCGGACTCTCACAGATACGCAGTATTTT.

This chain connects TRBV30 to TRBJ2-1; a possible D gene is TRBD2 (6 bases). The CDR3 sequence is 16 residues long. CDR1 and CDR2 from the germline V gene are GTSNPN and SVGIG (reference sequence). Trimming removed 5 bases at V and 0 bases at J, with 17 bases between. Written as DNA, the CDR3 is TGTGCCTGGGGATCTCGGACTATGAGCTCCTACAATGAGCAGTTCTTC. This sequence encodes CAWGSRTMSSYNEQFF.

This clone showed up just a few times. At one end the junction does not follow the germline gene, possibly because of a read error. CDR3 in DNA: TGTTCCAGCAAGGGCGAGGGGACAGGGGTTGGAAACACCATATATTTT. Protein: CSSKGEGTGVGNTIYF. The rearrangement uses TRBV7-9 and TRBJ1-3; 10 bases line up with TRBD1. This CDR3 comprises 16 residues. Germline values: CDR1 SEHNR, CDR2 FQNEAQ (reference sequence).

This chain connects TRBV7-9 to TRBJ1-2; D unclear. Germline CDR1 is SEHNR and CDR2 is FQNEAQ (reference sequence). V was clipped by 2 bases and J by 4 bases, with 14 bases between them. The CDR3 covers 15 residues. The CDR3, as DNA: TGTGCCAGCAGCTTACTACCGGGGATACCCTATGGCTACACCTTC. It specifies CASSLLPGIPYGYTF.

The V gene is TRBV5-6, the J gene TRBJ1-3; possible D gene TRBD1, 5 bases. Looked up from germline, CDR1 is SGHDT and CDR2 is YYEEEE. Trimming stripped 0 bases from V and 0 bases from J, with 13 bases between. The CDR3 has 17 amino acids. CDR3: CASSLEGDWSSGNTIYF. In DNA, the CDR3 is TGTGCCAGCAGCTTGGAAGGGGATTGGAGCTCTGGAAACACCATATATTTT.

The J gene is TRBJ2-5, the V gene TRBV28; D possibly corresponds to TRBD1 (5 bases). Looked up from germline, CDR1 is MDHEN and CDR2 is SYDVKM. Trimming took off 3 bases at V and 5 bases at J, with 10 bases between the two ends. CDR3 length: 13 amino acids. The CDR3 DNA reads TGTGCCAGCAGTTTTGGGGCGCCGGAGACCCAGTACTTC. Protein: CASSFGAPETQYF. Full variable domain (rest looked up from reference TRBV28 and TRBJ2-5): DVKVTQSSRYLVKRTGEKVFLECVQDMDHENMFWYRQDPGLGLRLIYFSYDVKMKEKGDIPEGYSVSREKKERFSLILESASTNQTSMYLCASSFGAPETQYFGPGTRLLVL.

The gene calls are TRBV7-3 and TRBJ1-3; D remains unclear. Trimming stripped 2 bases from V and 1 base from J, with 6 bases between. Germline values: CDR1 SGHTA, CDR2 FQGTGA. The CDR3 has 14 residues. CDR3: CASSLAGSGNTIYF. CDR3 bases: TGTGCCAGCAGCTTAGCAGGATCTGGAAACACCATATATTTT.

This clone is a singleton in its sample. The chain uses TRBV29-1 and TRBJ2-5; D may be TRBD1 (6 bases). CDR1 and CDR2 (germline): SQVTM, ANQGSEA. The CDR3 is made up of 13 amino acids. The V gene lost 6 bases and the J gene lost 2 bases, with 13 bases spanning the gap. Here the CDR3 DNA reads TGCAGCGTCGACCGGACAGCTCAAGAGACCCAGTACTTC. Its translation: CSVDRTAQETQYF.

DNA of the CDR3: TGTGCCAGCAGCTATGGGACAGCTAAGTTCGGCGGGGAGCTGTTTTTT. Translation gives CASSYGTAKFGGELFF. V is TRBV6-6 and J is TRBJ2-2, with 7 nucleotides matching TRBD1. Germline values: CDR1 MNHNY, CDR2 SVGAGI (reference sequence). V lost 6 bases to trimming and J lost 7 bases; unmatched junction nucleotides: 14. There are 16 residues in the CDR3.

The chain couples TRBV4-1 to TRBJ1-2, with 7 bases that match TRBD1. After removal of 0 bases from V and 4 bases from J, the junction contained 11 bases not matched to a gene. Germline CDR1 and CDR2: MGHRA and YSYEKL. This CDR3 contains 17 residues. The CDR3 DNA reads as TGCGCCAGCAGCCAAGATGTAGGGGGCGGCGATCTCTATGGCTACACCTTC. Translated: CASSQDVGGGDLYGYTF.